This T cell receptor (beta chain) was profiled in a study of identical twins. The authors used template switching to add a universal primer site and gave cDNA unique molecular identifiers. A single record per CDR3 protein comes from TCRdb applying MiXCR to the 5' RACE reads. The repertoire includes 550,000 to 700,000 distinct CDR3 sequences, nearly 10% of them detected once, and around 3.1% sits in the top ten. Points from the study as a whole: The presence of invariant MAIT and iNKT cells could partly confound analyses of zero-insertion sequences.

This clonotype was seen ten or more times. What it binds is not known. Looked up from germline, CDR1 is SQVTM and CDR2 is ANQGSEA. Losses at the gene ends were 6 bases for V and 4 bases for J; bases not matched to a gene: 7. The CDR3 sequence is 13 residues long. These same data were also listed under a study on yellow fever vaccine responses in identical twins. Per that paper: Reportedly, the response of twins' T cells to the vaccine seemed partly convergent, partly personalized.

This chain links TRBV29-1 with TRBJ2-7, with TRBD2 matching over 9 bases. This clonotype was obtained from a woman under 30 in good health. Sequences were obtained from PBMCs. Written as DNA, the CDR3 is TGCAGCGTGTCTAGCGGGAAGGGGTACGAGCAGTACTTC. Its translation: CSVSSGKGYEQYF.